Listed below are T cell receptor beta chains from one sample, sequenced in a study of cytomegalovirus exposure and HLA in healthy donors. Libraries were prepared by immunoSEQ multiplex PCR; TCRdb keeps only in-frame clonotypes and omits some of them. The table lists approximately 140,000 clones, 70% to 80% of them singletons. Sequences were obtained from PBMCs. These receptors originate from a woman aged 50 to 60 in good health and CMV-seronegative. CDR3s include the opening cysteine and the closing phenylalanine or tryptophan. Fields, in order: D gene, clone size, V gene, J gene, CDR3 protein, CDR3 DNA. D genes are given only for firm matches. Clone size, where shown, is once, few, many, or a class for clones that have expanded.

d_gene: NA
abundance: NA
v_gene: TRBV28
j_gene: TRBJ1-3
CDR3aa: CASSFRGNTIYF
CDR3nt: TGTGCCAGCAGTTTTCGGGGAAACACCATATATTTT

d_gene: TRBD1
abundance: NA
v_gene: TRBV4-2
j_gene: TRBJ2-7
CDR3aa: CASSLHPGQGLEQYF
CDR3nt: TGTGCCAGCAGCCTACACCCGGGACAGGGGCTCGAGCAGTACTTC

d_gene: TRBD2
abundance: NA
v_gene: TRBV5-1
j_gene: TRBJ2-2
CDR3aa: CASSRLAGATNTGELFF
CDR3nt: TGCGCCAGCAGCCGACTAGCGGGGGCCACAAACACCGGGGAGCTGTTTTTT

d_gene: TRBD1
abundance: NA
v_gene: TRBV19
j_gene: TRBJ2-7
CDR3aa: CASSPYFLTGTGIYEQYF
CDR3nt: TGTGCCAGTAGTCCATACTTCCTCACCGGGACAGGGATCTACGAGCAGTACTTC

d_gene: NA
abundance: NA
v_gene: TRBV7-2
j_gene: TRBJ1-2
CDR3aa: CASSLVALYGYTF
CDR3nt: TGCGCCAGCAGCTTAGTGGCCCTCTATGGCTACACCTTC

d_gene: TRBD2
abundance: NA
v_gene: TRBV6-1
j_gene: TRBJ2-1
CDR3aa: CASSAEDSGGAPYNEQFF
CDR3nt: TGTGCCAGCAGTGCGGAGGATAGCGGGGGGGCCCCCTACAATGAGCAGTTCTTC

d_gene: NA
abundance: once
v_gene: TRBV6-5
j_gene: TRBJ1-1
CDR3aa: CASSAQGLTEAFF
CDR3nt: TGTGCCAGCAGTGCTCAGGGGCTCACTGAAGCTTTCTTT

d_gene: NA
abundance: NA
v_gene: TRBV5-1
j_gene: TRBJ1-3
CDR3aa: CASSDTAGNTIYF
CDR3nt: TGCGCCAGCAGCGATACAGCAGGAAACACCATATATTTT

d_gene: TRBD1
abundance: NA
v_gene: TRBV19
j_gene: TRBJ1-1
CDR3aa: CASSRTGDDTEAFF
CDR3nt: TGTGCCAGTAGTAGGACAGGAGACGACACTGAAGCTTTCTTT

d_gene: TRBD1
abundance: NA
v_gene: TRBV7-2
j_gene: TRBJ1-1
CDR3aa: CASSFTNRGIEAFF
CDR3nt: TGTGCCAGCAGCTTCACCAACAGGGGAATAGAAGCTTTCTTT

d_gene: TRBD1
abundance: NA
v_gene: TRBV10-1
j_gene: TRBJ1-2
CDR3aa: CASSPSGTGMYGYTF
CDR3nt: TGCGCCAGCAGCCCATCGGGGACAGGGATGTATGGCTACACCTTC

d_gene: NA
abundance: few
v_gene: TRBV6-5
j_gene: TRBJ1-1
CDR3aa: CASRGREAFF
CDR3nt: TGTGCCAGCAGGGGCAGGGAAGCTTTCTTT

d_gene: TRBD1
abundance: few
v_gene: TRBV27
j_gene: TRBJ2-7
CDR3aa: CASLTITGQGPYEQYF
CDR3nt: TGTGCCAGCCTAACTATAACAGGACAGGGCCCCTACGAGCAGTACTTC

d_gene: NA
abundance: NA
v_gene: TRBV29-1
j_gene: TRBJ1-1
CDR3aa: CSVKQGFYTEAFF
CDR3nt: TGCAGCGTCAAACAGGGTTTTTACACTGAAGCTTTCTTT

d_gene: NA
abundance: NA
v_gene: TRBV5-1
j_gene: TRBJ2-3
CDR3aa: CASRTAPTESTDTQYF
CDR3nt: TGCGCCAGCAGAACCGCCCCAACAGAGAGCACAGATACGCAGTATTTT

d_gene: TRBD1
abundance: once
v_gene: TRBV2
j_gene: TRBJ1-3
CDR3aa: CASSHFLVGQGHSNTIYF
CDR3nt: TGTGCCAGCAGCCACTTCTTGGTGGGACAGGGTCACTCGAACACCATATATTTT

d_gene: TRBD1
abundance: NA
v_gene: TRBV30
j_gene: TRBJ1-1
CDR3aa: CAWSAQGYEAFF
CDR3nt: TGTGCCTGGAGTGCACAGGGGTATGAAGCTTTCTTT

d_gene: TRBD1
abundance: few
v_gene: TRBV6-1
j_gene: TRBJ2-2
CDR3aa: CASSEVTGRNTGELFF
CDR3nt: TGTGCCAGCAGTGAAGTGACAGGGCGGAACACCGGGGAGCTGTTTTTT

d_gene: TRBD2
abundance: NA
v_gene: TRBV7-8
j_gene: TRBJ2-3
CDR3aa: CASSRLTSGATTDTQYF
CDR3nt: TGTGCCAGCAGCCGGCTGACTAGCGGGGCGACCACAGATACGCAGTATTTT

d_gene: TRBD1
abundance: NA
v_gene: TRBV30
j_gene: TRBJ1-6
CDR3aa: CAWSANRDRGYSPLHF
CDR3nt: TGTGCCTGGAGTGCGAACCGGGACAGGGGTTATTCACCCCTCCACTTT

d_gene: NA
abundance: NA
v_gene: TRBV11-2
j_gene: TRBJ2-7
CDR3aa: CASSDPGGMYEQYF
CDR3nt: TGTGCCAGCAGCGACCCGGGGGGCATGTACGAGCAGTACTTC

d_gene: NA
abundance: NA
v_gene: TRBV5-1
j_gene: TRBJ2-2
CDR3aa: CASSHRDPSNTGELFF
CDR3nt: TGCGCCAGCAGCCACCGGGATCCAAGTAACACCGGGGAGCTGTTTTTT

d_gene: TRBD1
abundance: NA
v_gene: TRBV5-1
j_gene: TRBJ2-1
CDR3aa: CASSNQGVEDYNEQFF
CDR3nt: TGCGCCAGCAGCAACCAGGGGGTGGAAGACTACAATGAGCAGTTCTTC

d_gene: NA
abundance: NA
v_gene: TRBV5-6
j_gene: TRBJ2-5
CDR3aa: CASSPTMAGQLQETQYF
CDR3nt: TGTGCCAGCAGCCCCACCATGGCGGGACAGCTCCAAGAGACCCAGTACTTC

d_gene: NA
abundance: NA
v_gene: TRBV4-2
j_gene: TRBJ2-5
CDR3aa: CASSQYSLQETQYF
CDR3nt: TGTGCCAGCAGCCAATACAGCCTCCAAGAGACCCAGTACTTC

d_gene: TRBD1
abundance: NA
v_gene: TRBV5-4
j_gene: TRBJ1-6
CDR3aa: CASSRKQGPGQGGHSPLHF
CDR3nt: TGTGCCAGCAGCCGTAAACAGGGACCGGGACAGGGGGGGCATTCACCCCTCCACTTT

d_gene: TRBD1
abundance: NA
v_gene: TRBV6-1
j_gene: TRBJ1-4
CDR3aa: CASSTPQGAKLFF
CDR3nt: TGTGCCAGCTCCACTCCACAGGGGGCGAAACTGTTTTTT

d_gene: NA
abundance: medium-sized
v_gene: TRBV15
j_gene: TRBJ2-7
CDR3aa: CATSTWDNSYEQYF
CDR3nt: TGTGCCACCAGCACTTGGGACAACTCCTACGAGCAGTACTTC

d_gene: NA
abundance: NA
v_gene: TRBV6-5
j_gene: TRBJ1-1
CDR3aa: CASALTGGTGTEAFF
CDR3nt: TGTGCCAGCGCCCTAACGGGGGGAACGGGGACTGAAGCTTTCTTT

d_gene: NA
abundance: few
v_gene: TRBV30
j_gene: TRBJ1-3
CDR3aa: CAWSPGQGRAIYF
CDR3nt: TGTGCCTGGAGTCCGGGCCAGGGGCGAGCCATATATTTT

d_gene: TRBD1
abundance: NA
v_gene: TRBV29-1
j_gene: TRBJ1-1
CDR3aa: CSAQGGVNTEAFF
CDR3nt: TGCAGCGCTCAGGGGGGCGTGAACACTGAAGCTTTCTTT

d_gene: TRBD1
abundance: once
v_gene: TRBV7-9
j_gene: TRBJ2-7
CDR3aa: CASSPGQSYEQYF
CDR3nt: TGTGCCAGCAGCCCGGGACAGAGCTACGAGCAGTACTTC

d_gene: TRBD2
abundance: NA
v_gene: TRBV7-2
j_gene: TRBJ2-1
CDR3aa: CASSLASGLAAYNEQFF
CDR3nt: TGTGCCAGCAGCTTAGCCTCCGGACTAGCGGCTTACAATGAGCAGTTCTTC

d_gene: NA
abundance: NA
v_gene: TRBV28
j_gene: TRBJ1-5
CDR3aa: CASSPLMNRNQPQHF
CDR3nt: TGTGCCAGCAGCCCTCTAATGAACAGGAATCAGCCCCAGCATTTT

d_gene: NA
abundance: NA
v_gene: TRBV7-2
j_gene: TRBJ1-2
CDR3aa: CASSSTGTVNYGYTF
CDR3nt: TGTGCCAGCAGCTCCACCGGGACTGTTAACTATGGCTACACCTTC

d_gene: TRBD2
abundance: NA
v_gene: TRBV29-1
j_gene: TRBJ2-3
CDR3aa: CSVEDRGGYDRISTDTQYF
CDR3nt: TGCAGCGTTGAAGATCGGGGGGGGTACGACAGGATAAGCACAGATACGCAGTATTTT

d_gene: TRBD2
abundance: NA
v_gene: TRBV7-2
j_gene: TRBJ2-3
CDR3aa: CASSLGLGGGIDTQYF
CDR3nt: TGTGCCAGCAGCTTAGGGTTGGGGGGGGGTATAGATACGCAGTATTTT